These T cell receptor beta chains were read from a single sample in a study of T cell responses to AZD1222 COVID-19 vaccine. Sequencing used immunoSEQ multiplex PCR; TCRdb keeps in-frame clones, though not all of them. This repertoire shows over 100,000 clones, more than 75% found once; its top ten account for roughly 3.6%. This specimen was peripheral blood, taken on day 0 of AZD1222 vaccination. The receptor source for this set is an adult in good health. CDR3s include the opening cysteine and the closing phenylalanine or tryptophan. Each record gives: D gene, V gene, clone size, J gene, CDR3 DNA, CDR3 protein. D genes are given only for firm matches. A clone size is listed for some rows: how often the clone was seen (once, few, many), or a class if it is expanded.

>.|TRBV19|.|TRBJ1-1
TGTGCCAGTAAGAGGAACACTGAAGCTTTCTTT
CASKRNTEAFF
>TRBD1|TRBV15|.|TRBJ1-4
TGTGCCACCAGTCCGACAGGGATGTGGGAAAAACTGTTTTTT
CATSPTGMWEKLFF
>.|TRBV6-2/TRBV6-3|.|TRBJ2-7
TGTGCCAGCAGTAGGCAGGCCGGGCAGTACTTC
CASSRQAGQYF
>TRBD1|TRBV5-4|.|TRBJ2-1
TGTGCCAGCAGCTTGGCCCCCGGACAGGGTGAATACAATGAGCAGTTCTTC
CASSLAPGQGEYNEQFF
>.|TRBV2|few|TRBJ1-6
TGTGCCAGCAGTGAAGGGGGCAGATTAAGGTCACCCCTCCACTTT
CASSEGGRLRSPLHF
>.|TRBV7-8|.|TRBJ1-1
TGTGCCAGCAGCTTAGGCCGTATGGGGACTGAAGCTTTCTTT
CASSLGRMGTEAFF
>TRBD1|TRBV19|.|TRBJ1-4
TGTGCCAGTAGGTCCAGGGGGCAGGGAACTAATGAAAAACTGTTTTTT
CASRSRGQGTNEKLFF
>TRBD1|TRBV11-2|.|TRBJ2-7
TGTGCCAGCAGCTTGCCGGGACAGGAAGACTACGAGCAGTACTTC
CASSLPGQEDYEQYF
>.|TRBV6-5|.|TRBJ2-1
TGTGCCAACAGTTATCGTGACAGGAGAGAGAATGAGCAGTTCTTC
CANSYRDRRENEQFF
>.|TRBV5-1|.|TRBJ2-6
TGCGCCAGCAGCTTATGGTCTGGGGCCAACGTCCTGACTTTC
CASSLWSGANVLTF
>TRBD1|TRBV5-5|once|TRBJ2-7
TGTGCCAGCAGCTCAGAGGGGACAGGGGTCTCCTACGAGCAGTACTTT
CASSSEGTGVSYEQYF
>.|TRBV4-2|.|TRBJ1-5
TGTGCCAGCAGCCAAGATAGTACAGGGAATAGCAATCAGCCCCAGCATTTT
CASSQDSTGNSNQPQHF
>.|TRBV19|.|TRBJ1-1
TGTGCCAGTAGTATAGTAGGGATCTGGGCGGACACTGAAGCTTTCTTT
CASSIVGIWADTEAFF
>.|TRBV6-2/TRBV6-3|.|TRBJ2-7
TGTGCCAGCAGTTACGGGGGCCTCCCCTACGAGCAGTACTTC
CASSYGGLPYEQYF
>TRBD2|TRBV24-1|once|TRBJ2-3
TGTGCCACCAGTGATTCGTCCCAGGGAAGCGGGGGGGCAGATACGCAGTATTTT
CATSDSSQGSGGADTQYF
>TRBD2|TRBV6-6|.|TRBJ2-7
TGTGCCAGCAGCCCGTCTCTCGGGGGGGCAGTCGAGCAGTACTTC
CASSPSLGGAVEQYF
>.|TRBV5-4|.|TRBJ1-6
TGTGCCAGCAAAGGGGAATATGGTTCACCCCTCCACTTT
CASKGEYGSPLHF
>.|TRBV19|.|TRBJ1-2
TGTGCCAGTAGTAACAACCGAATCGGTGGCTACACCTTC
CASSNNRIGGYTF
>TRBD1|TRBV6-5|.|TRBJ1-1
TGTGCCAGCAGTTTAGTGGACAGGATGAACACTGAAGCTTTCTTT
CASSLVDRMNTEAFF
>.|TRBV21-1|.|TRBJ2-1
TGTGCCAGCAGCAAAGAGCCGGATGAGCGGCCCCCTCCGGTTTGGCAGTTCTTC
CASSKEPDERPPPVWQFF
>.|TRBV6-2/TRBV6-3|.|TRBJ1-1
TGTGCCAGCAGTTACAGACTTGAAGCTTTCTTT
CASSYRLEAFF
>TRBD1|TRBV9|.|TRBJ1-2
TGTGCCAGCAGCGTGGGACAGGTCTATGGCTACACCTTC
CASSVGQVYGYTF
>.|TRBV19|.|TRBJ1-2
TGTGCCAGTAGTAAACTCGCAGGGAGCTGGAGTCGCTACACCTTC
CASSKLAGSWSRYTF
>.|TRBV2|.|TRBJ2-7
TGTGCCAGCAGTGAAAATTATTCCTACGAGCAGTACTTC
CASSENYSYEQYF
>.|TRBV2|.|TRBJ1-2
TGTGCCAGCACCCGGGGCCAGGCTCGCGGCTACACCTTC
CASTRGQARGYTF
>.|TRBV5-1|.|TRBJ1-6
TGCGCCAGCAGCTACGGACAGAATTCACCCCTCCACTTT
CASSYGQNSPLHF
>.|TRBV27|.|TRBJ1-4
TGTGCCAGCAGTTCCAGGACCTCCGCAAATGAAAAACTGTTTTTT
CASSSRTSANEKLFF
>TRBD1|TRBV12-5|.|TRBJ2-7
TGTGCTAGTGGGGGGACAGGGGTTTACGAGCAGTACTTC
CASGGTGVYEQYF
>.|TRBV4-1|.|TRBJ1-6
TGCGCCAGCAGCCAAGAATGGGGGTTTACCTATAATTCACCCCTCCACTTT
CASSQEWGFTYNSPLHF
>.|TRBV5-5|once|TRBJ1-1
TGTGCCAGCAGCTTGGCAAGGTTATGGCACACTGAAGCTTTCTTT
CASSLARLWHTEAFF
>.|TRBV4-3|.|TRBJ2-3
TGCGCCAGCAGCCTCGCAGGTAGTAGCGGAACAGATACGCAGTATTTT
CASSLAGSSGTDTQYF
>TRBD1|TRBV5-3|few|TRBJ2-7
TGTGCCAGAAGGGACCGACAGGGGGCGCAGAGGTACTTC
CARRDRQGAQRYF
>TRBD1|TRBV5-1|.|TRBJ2-3
TGCGCCAGCCAGGCATTTAAGACAGGGGGCGGCACAGATACGCAGTATTTT
CASQAFKTGGGTDTQYF
>.|TRBV19|.|TRBJ1-2
TGTGCCAGTACTCGAGGACAGCGAGGCTCCTTCTATGGCTACACCTTC
CASTRGQRGSFYGYTF
>TRBD1|TRBV7-8|.|TRBJ1-3
TGTGCCAGCAGCTTAGCGGACAGGGGTGGAAACACCATATATTTT
CASSLADRGGNTIYF
>.|TRBV9|.|TRBJ1-2
TGTGCCAGCAGTGCCCCAGCGGAACCTCTCTATGGCTACACCTTC
CASSAPAEPLYGYTF
>.|TRBV11-1|.|TRBJ1-2
TGTGCCAGCAGCCCTCAAATGGGGGGGCGAGGCTACACCTTC
CASSPQMGGRGYTF
>.|TRBV14|.|TRBJ1-2
TGTGCCAGCAGCCAAGATTGGCCGGGACGGATCTATGGCTACACCTTC
CASSQDWPGRIYGYTF
>TRBD2|TRBV4-3|.|TRBJ2-3
TGCGCCAGCAGCCAAGAAGATAGCGGGGTCACAGATACGCAGTATTTT
CASSQEDSGVTDTQYF
>.|TRBV7-2|.|TRBJ1-2
TGTGCCAGCAGCTTAGGGCAGGACTATGGCTACACCTTC
CASSLGQDYGYTF
>.|TRBV21-1|once|TRBJ1-1
TGTGCCAGCAGCATACGGCCTAACACTGAAGCTTTCTTT
CASSIRPNTEAFF
>.|TRBV5-1|once|TRBJ1-2
TGCGCCAGCAGCTTGGAACAGGGAAACCACTATGGCTACACCTTC
CASSLEQGNHYGYTF
>.|TRBV19|.|TRBJ1-2
TGTGCCAGTAGTATCGGGGCAGGGGTGGGCTATGGCTACACCTTC
CASSIGAGVGYGYTF
>.|TRBV5-8|.|TRBJ1-1
TGTGCCAGCAGCTTGGCCCGGGACGCGGGGATCCCGTTCTTT
CASSLARDAGIPFF
>TRBD1|TRBV11-2|.|TRBJ2-2
TGTGCCAGCAGCTTAGTAACAGGGGAATCCGGGGAGCTGTTTTTT
CASSLVTGESGELFF